One sample yielded the 5 T cell receptor beta chains listed below, sequenced in a study of PD-L1 blockade in urothelial cancer. Libraries were prepared by immunoSEQ multiplex PCR; TCRdb keeps only in-frame clonotypes and omits some of them. The sample includes some 100,000 clones, approximately 91% of them seen just once. The sequencing used PBMCs, collected around atezolizumab (anti-PD-L1) treatment. Receptors were obtained from a woman older than 75 with urothelial cancer.

The chain is built from TRBV9 and TRBJ2-7; TRBD1 aligns across 9 bases. This CDR3 has 13 amino acids. Per germline, CDR1 SGDLS and CDR2 YYNGEE. The V segment lost 8 bases and the J segment 2 bases; nucleotides outside the gene matches: 5. CDR3 DNA: TGTGCCAGGATGGGACAGGGTACCTACGAGCAGTACTTC. Its protein is CARMGQGTYEQYF.

J is TRBJ2-7 and V is TRBV5-1; 7 nucleotides match TRBD2. After removal of 0 bases from V and 2 bases from J, the junction contained 8 bases not matched to a gene. Looked up from germline, CDR1 is SGHRS and CDR2 is YFSETQ. The CDR3 runs to 16 residues. CDR3 sequence (DNA): TGCGCCAGCAGCTTGGCCGGGGCGGGAGCACCCTACGAGCAGTACTTC. Residues: CASSLAGAGAPYEQYF.

This clone was seen a few times. V is TRBV7-9 and J is TRBJ1-5; D is unresolved. The ends were cut back, 1 base at V and 7 bases at J, with 8 bases in the middle. From germline, CDR1 is SEHNR and CDR2 FQNEAQ (reference sequence). The CDR3 loop spans 13 amino acids. CDR3 residues: CASSLGAGQPQHF. CDR3 in DNA: TGTGCCAGCAGCTTAGGAGCGGGGCAGCCCCAGCATTTT.

CDR3 coding DNA: TGTGCCAGCAGCGAACTGGGGAGCGGGAGGAGCCACGAGCAGTACTTC. Translated, it gives CASSELGSGRSHEQYF. J is TRBJ2-7 and V is TRBV7-9, with 9 bases lining up with TRBD2. This CDR3 is built from 16 residues. V shed 5 bases and J 5 bases; nucleotides not matched to a gene: 13. Germline-derived CDR1 and CDR2 are SEHNR and FQNEAQ (reference sequence).

This clone has only a few counts. V usage is TRBV7-6 and J usage is TRBJ2-7; no definite D call. Germline CDR1 is SGHVS and CDR2 is FNYEAQ. The length of the CDR3 is 16 residues. V shed 0 bases and J shed 0 bases, with 12 bases lying between them. CDR3 DNA: TGTGCCAGCAGCTTAGCGGTCGCGGCCAGCTCCTACGAGCAGTACTTC. This translates into CASSLAVAASSYEQYF.